What follows describes a single T cell receptor (beta chain). Germline V gene sequence: CDR1 SGDLS, CDR2 YYNGEE. The V and J ends lost 0 bases and 2 bases, in that order; junction bases with no gene match: 3. This CDR3 is 16 amino acids long. These data belong to a study of blood T cell repertoires in COVID-19. Study summary: Spain, Italy and the United States supplied samples that represented acute and convalescent COVID-19. T cells, B-cell-depleted T cells, or PBMCs provided the cDNA or gDNA that served as material.

The authors' processing: Researchers report that nucleated cell counts were estimated from reference gene primer amplification. Some clones are missing from TCRdb's copy, which holds only in-frame ones; the method was immunoSEQ multiplex PCR. The D gene and trimming were derived from the DNA, and the V and J assignments and clone size from that table. The repertoire holds approximately 210,000 clones, more than 75% seen once, with approximately 12% in the top ten. The sequence came from a woman in her thirties or forties with acute or convalescent COVID-19. This chain links TRBV9 with TRBJ2-1, with TRBD2 matching over 9 bases. The source material was peripheral blood. CDR3 residues: CASSVEVAGAYNEQFF. In nucleotides, the CDR3 is TGTGCCAGCAGCGTAGAGGTAGCGGGGGCCTACAATGAGCAGTTCTTC.